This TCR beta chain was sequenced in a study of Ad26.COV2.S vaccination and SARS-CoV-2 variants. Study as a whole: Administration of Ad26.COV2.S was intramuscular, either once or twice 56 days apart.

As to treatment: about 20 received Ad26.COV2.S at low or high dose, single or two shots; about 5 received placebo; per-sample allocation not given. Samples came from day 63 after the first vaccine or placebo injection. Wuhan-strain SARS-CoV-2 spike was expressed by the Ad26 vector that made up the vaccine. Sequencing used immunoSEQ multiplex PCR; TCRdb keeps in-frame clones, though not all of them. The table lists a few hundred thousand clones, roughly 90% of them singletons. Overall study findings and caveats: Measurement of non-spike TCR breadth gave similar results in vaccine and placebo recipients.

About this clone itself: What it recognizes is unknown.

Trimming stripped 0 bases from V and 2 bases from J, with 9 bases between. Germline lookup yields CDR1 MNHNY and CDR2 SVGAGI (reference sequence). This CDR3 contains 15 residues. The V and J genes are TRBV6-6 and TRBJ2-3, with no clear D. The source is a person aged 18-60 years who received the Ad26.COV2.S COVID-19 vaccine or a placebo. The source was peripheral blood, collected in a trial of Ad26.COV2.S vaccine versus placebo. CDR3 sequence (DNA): TGTGCCAGCAGTTACTCGAGGCTAGACACAGATACGCAGTATTTT. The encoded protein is CASSYSRLDTDTQYF.